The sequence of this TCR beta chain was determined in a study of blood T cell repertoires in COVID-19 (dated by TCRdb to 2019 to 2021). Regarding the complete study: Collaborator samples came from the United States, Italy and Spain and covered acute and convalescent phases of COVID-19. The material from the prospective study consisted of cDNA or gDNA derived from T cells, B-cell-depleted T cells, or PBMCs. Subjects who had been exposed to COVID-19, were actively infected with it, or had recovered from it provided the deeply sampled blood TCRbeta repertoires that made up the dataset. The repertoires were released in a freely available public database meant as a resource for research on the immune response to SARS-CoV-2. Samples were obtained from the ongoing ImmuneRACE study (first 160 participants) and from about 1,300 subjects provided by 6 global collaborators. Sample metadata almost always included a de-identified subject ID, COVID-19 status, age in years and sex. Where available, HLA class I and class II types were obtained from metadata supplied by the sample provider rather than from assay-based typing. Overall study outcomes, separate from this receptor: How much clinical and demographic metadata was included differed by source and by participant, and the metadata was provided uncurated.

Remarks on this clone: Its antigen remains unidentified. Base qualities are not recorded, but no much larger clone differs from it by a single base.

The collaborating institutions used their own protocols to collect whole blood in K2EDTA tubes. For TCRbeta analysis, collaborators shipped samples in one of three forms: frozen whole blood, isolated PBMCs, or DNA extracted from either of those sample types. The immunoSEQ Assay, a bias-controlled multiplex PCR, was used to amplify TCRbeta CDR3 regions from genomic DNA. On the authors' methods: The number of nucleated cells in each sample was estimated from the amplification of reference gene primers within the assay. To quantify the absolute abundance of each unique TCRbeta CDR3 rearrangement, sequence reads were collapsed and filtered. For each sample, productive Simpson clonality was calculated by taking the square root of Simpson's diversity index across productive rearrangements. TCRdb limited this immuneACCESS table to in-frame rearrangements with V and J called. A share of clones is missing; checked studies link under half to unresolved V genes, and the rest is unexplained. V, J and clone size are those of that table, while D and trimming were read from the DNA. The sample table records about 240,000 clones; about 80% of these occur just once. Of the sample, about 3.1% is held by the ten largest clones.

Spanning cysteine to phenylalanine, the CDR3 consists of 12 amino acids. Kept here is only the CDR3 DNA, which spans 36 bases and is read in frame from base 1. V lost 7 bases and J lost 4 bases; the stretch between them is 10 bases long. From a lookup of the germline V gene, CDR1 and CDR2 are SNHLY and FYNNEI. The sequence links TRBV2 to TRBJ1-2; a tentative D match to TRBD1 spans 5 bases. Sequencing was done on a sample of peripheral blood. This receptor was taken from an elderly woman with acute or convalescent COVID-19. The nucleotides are TGTGCCAGCATCGGGACTCTCTATGGCTACACCTTC. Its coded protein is CASIGTLYGYTF.